This entry concerns a single TCR beta chain. The sample comes from a study of beta chain features in type 1 diabetes. Germline V CDR1 and CDR2: SGHNT, YYREEE (reference sequence). The CDR3 consists of 15 residues. V shed 3 bases, J shed 4 bases, and the junction held 6 bases outside the gene matches. The investigators reverse transcribed all of the isolated RNA, so they sequenced expressed TCRB transcripts. The repertoire was sequenced with immunoSEQ multiplex PCR; TCRdb's copy has only in-frame clones and lacks some. The profile shows 300,000 to 350,000 clones, 6.5% to 10% of them singletons. The sequenced sample consisted of central memory CD4+ T cells from blood. This clonotype was obtained from a woman under 30 in good health. V usage is TRBV5-4 and J usage is TRBJ2-5; TRBD1 matches at 10 bases. The CDR3 here is CASSSRQGAGETQYF. In DNA, the CDR3 is TGTGCCAGCAGCTCTCGACAGGGGGCGGGAGAGACCCAGTACTTC.